This T cell receptor (beta chain) originates from a study of vaccination effects on CD4 cells after COVID-19. General study points: Sampling in the study covered few convalescent patients and included no early post-infection timepoints.

Germline CDR1 is MGHDK and CDR2 is SYGVNS. CDR3 length: 15 residues. V was shortened by 2 bases and J by 5 bases, with 15 bases between the two germline ends. The repertoire was sequenced with immunoSEQ multiplex PCR; TCRdb's copy has only in-frame clones and lacks some. Of fewer than 30,000 clones in the sample, under 85% were seen once. Before any sequencing was done, the ViraFEST assay used viral peptide pools to expand antigen-specific CD4+ T cells. After around nine days in culture, the CD4+ T cells were isolated. The healthy vaccine recipients, who had no prior SARS-CoV-2 infection, showed negative nucleocapsid antibodies. This clone was picked up a small number of times. Its specificity is not known.

The chain is built from TRBV25-1 and TRBJ1-2; no clear D. Sequenced here: CD4+ T cells from PBMCs cultured with SARS-CoV-2 spike peptides, sampled before COVID-19 vaccination. This clonotype was sampled from a human donor who received a COVID-19 vaccine. The CDR3 DNA follows: TGTGCCAGCAGTGAAATGGATGTCGATGATTATGGCTACACCTTC. Protein: CASSEMDVDDYGYTF.